A single sample is the source of the 25 T cell receptor beta chains below, sequenced in a study of lymphopenia after photon versus proton radiotherapy. Sequencing used immunoSEQ multiplex PCR; TCRdb keeps in-frame clones, though not all of them. The sample includes approximately 45,000 clones, roughly 87% of them seen just once. Sequencing used peripheral blood, obtained from a patient treated with photon-based radiotherapy. Every receptor here comes from a man aged 35 to 55 with gastric cancer.

CDR3 loop: CASGGMRYNEQFF. Written as DNA, the CDR3 is TGTGCCAGCGGGGGGATGAGGTACAATGAGCAGTTCTTC. This chain joins TRBV2 and TRBJ2-1; D may be TRBD2 (6 bases). Germline CDR1 and CDR2: SNHLY and FYNNEI. V gave up 8 bases and J gave up 4 bases, with 12 bases separating them. The CDR3 loop spans 13 amino acids.

The rearrangement links TRBV13 to TRBJ2-3, with 7 positions matching TRBD1. V was clipped by 4 bases and J by 3 bases; unmatched bases: 7. The CDR3 covers 15 residues. The V gene's germline CDR1 is PRHDT and CDR2 FYEKMQ (reference sequence). The CDR3 bases are TGTGCCAGCAGCTCGGGACAGATCTTTACAGATACGCAGTATTTT. This codes for CASSSGQIFTDTQYF.

CDR3 amino acids: CASGGDRSYEQYF. DNA for the CDR3: TGCGCCAGTGGGGGGGACAGATCCTACGAGCAGTACTTC. The V call is TRBV5-1, the J call TRBJ2-7, with D perhaps given as TRBD1 or TRBD2 (7 bases each). Trimming took 8 bases from V and 1 from J, leaving 13 bases between them. Per the germline V gene, CDR1 is SGHRS and CDR2 is YFSETQ. The length of the CDR3 is 13 residues.

The CDR3 sequence: CAIRSGQGNEKLFF. DNA for the CDR3: TGTGCCATCAGGTCGGGACAGGGAAACGAAAAACTGTTTTTT. This chain links TRBV10-3 with TRBJ1-4, with 9 positions matching TRBD1. After removal of 6 bases from V and 8 bases from J, the junction contained 7 bases not matched to a gene. The CDR3 spans 14 residues. In germline, CDR1 is ENHRY, CDR2 SYGVKD.

This clone has a handful of counts. V gene TRBV6-5 combines with J gene TRBJ1-2; 9 positions match TRBD1. Germline V gene lookup returns CDR1 MNHEY and CDR2 SVGAGI. The CDR3 runs to 13 residues. V trimming: 6 bases; J trimming: 5 bases; junction bases outside the gene matches: 4. In DNA form, the CDR3 reads TGTGCCAGCAGCATCGACAGGGGGTATGGCTACACCTTC. This encodes CASSIDRGYGYTF.

The chain has TRBV4-1 and TRBJ1-2; tentative D call: TRBD1 (5 bases). This CDR3 has 16 residues. Germline-derived CDR1 and CDR2 are MGHRA and YSYEKL. Trimming took off 0 bases at V and 2 bases at J, with 13 bases between the two ends. The CDR3 nucleotides read TGCGCCAGCAGCCAAGAGGTGGGCAGGGCGAACTATGGCTACACCTTC. This gives the protein CASSQEVGRANYGYTF.

This rearrangement joins TRBV30 to TRBJ1-6, with D hard to call. CDR3 length equals 12 residues. Germline V gene sequence: CDR1 GTSNPN, CDR2 SVGIG (reference sequence). V shed 5 bases and J shed 10 bases, with 12 bases lying between them. CDR3 residues: CAWGPSYSPLHF. The CDR3 DNA follows: TGTGCCTGGGGACCCTCGTACTCACCCCTCCACTTT.

This chain uses TRBV4-2 with TRBJ1-4; D not resolved. The CDR3 runs 15 residues. Trimming removed 4 bases at V and 6 bases at J, with 15 bases between. Per the germline V gene, CDR1 is LGHNA and CDR2 is YNFKEQ. The CDR3 DNA reads TGTGCCAGCAGCCGGCAGTTTGAGGTGGATGAAAAACTGTTTTTT. Translation: CASSRQFEVDEKLFF.

The chain combines TRBV5-6 with TRBJ1-2; D might be TRBD1 (5 bases). The germline V and J ends were trimmed by 0 bases and 2 bases, with 5 bases remaining between them. The germline gives CDR1 SGHDT, CDR2 YYEEEE. This CDR3 has 13 amino acids. The CDR3 DNA is TGTGCCAGCAGCTTGGACAGGAACTATGGCTACACCTTC. Residues: CASSLDRNYGYTF.

J is TRBJ2-7 and V is TRBV7-9; D may be TRBD1 or TRBD2 (5 bases each). V was shortened by 1 base and J by 0 bases, with 13 bases between the two germline ends. Germline V gene sequence: CDR1 SEHNR, CDR2 FQNEAQ (reference sequence). This CDR3 is built from 16 residues. CDR3 protein: CASSLGFTGTSYEQYF. As DNA, the CDR3 is TGTGCCAGCAGCTTAGGATTCACCGGGACCTCCTACGAGCAGTACTTC.

The rearrangement joins TRBV28 to TRBJ1-2; D not certain. Germline V gene sequence: CDR1 MDHEN, CDR2 SYDVKM. Trimming removed 6 bases from V and 8 bases from J, with 10 bases in between. This CDR3 spans 11 amino acids. The CDR3 bases are TGTGCCAGCAGGTCAGAAACGGGCTACACCTTC. Translated: CASRSETGYTF.

The V and J genes are TRBV11-2 and TRBJ2-7; TRBD2 might be the D (5 bases). Trimming removed 3 bases from V and 2 bases from J, with 11 bases in between. Germline lookup yields CDR1 SGHAT and CDR2 FQNNGV. The CDR3 covers 14 residues. CDR3 sequence: CASSLRALTYEQYF. The CDR3 DNA reads TGTGCCAGCAGCTTGAGGGCCCTTACCTACGAGCAGTACTTC.

This chain connects TRBV25-1 to TRBJ1-1; tentative D call: TRBD1 (6 bases). Between the trimmed V and J ends, which lost 6 bases and 4 bases, there was a span of 12 bases. The CDR3 is made up of 13 amino acids. Germline V gene lookup returns CDR1 MGHDK and CDR2 SYGVNS. The CDR3: CASSLGGRTEAFF. DNA for the CDR3: TGTGCCAGCAGCCTAGGGGGGCGCACTGAAGCTTTCTTT.

The gene calls are TRBV7-2 and TRBJ1-1; D might be TRBD1 (6 bases). This CDR3 spans 13 amino acids. V was shortened by 5 bases and J by 3 bases, with 10 bases between the two germline ends. From germline, CDR1 is SGHTA and CDR2 FQGNSA. CDR3 bases: TGTGCCAGCAGCACCACAGGGTACACTGAAGCTTTCTTT. It encodes CASSTTGYTEAFF.

The chain is built from TRBV7-9 and TRBJ2-5; the D is unclear. CDR3 size: 11 residues. V lost 2 bases and J lost 5, with 3 bases in between. The germline CDR1 and CDR2 sequences are SEHNR and FQNEAQ (reference sequence). Written as DNA, the CDR3 is TGTGCCAGCAGCTTATCGGAGACCCAGTACTTC. It codes for CASSLSETQYF.

The CDR3 here is CASRTSDKYTQYF. As DNA, the CDR3 is TGTGCCAGTCGGACTAGTGATAAATATACGCAGTATTTT. The chain employs TRBV19 and TRBJ2-3, with 7 positions matching TRBD2. CDR1 and CDR2 (germline): LNHDA, SQIVND (reference sequence). The V and J ends lost 8 bases and 7 bases, in that order; junction bases with no gene match: 9. The CDR3 loop spans 13 amino acids.

This chain uses TRBV6-1 with TRBJ2-7; no clear D. With 8 bases removed from V and 2 bases from J, the gap between germline ends came to 7 bases. This CDR3 comprises 11 residues. Germline V gives CDR1 MNHNS, CDR2 SASEGT. DNA of the CDR3: TGTGCCAGCTCCGTAACCTACGAGCAGTACTTC. Protein product: CASSVTYEQYF.

The chain links TRBV12-5 to TRBJ1-1; D unclear. The CDR3 is 13 residues long. Per germline, CDR1 LGHNT and CDR2 FRNRAP. V was trimmed by 3 bases and J by 4 bases, leaving 9 bases between them. CDR3 protein: CASGLGSSTEAFF. CDR3 DNA sequence: TGTGCTAGTGGTTTAGGCAGCTCCACTGAAGCTTTCTTT.

The gene calls are TRBV19 and TRBJ2-7; D tentatively fits TRBD1 or TRBD2 (5 bases each). V was clipped by 7 bases and J by 7 bases, with 17 bases between them. Per germline, CDR1 LNHDA and CDR2 SQIVND (reference sequence). The CDR3 is made up of 13 amino acids. CDR3 residues: CASKALGVEEQYF. In nucleotides, the CDR3 is TGTGCCAGTAAGGCGCTGGGGGTAGAGGAGCAGTACTTC.

The chain combines TRBV7-2 with TRBJ2-3, with D uncertain. V gave up 2 bases and J gave up 4 bases, with 1 base separating them. Germline V gene data show CDR1 as SGHTA and CDR2 as FQGNSA. This CDR3 region has 11 residues. The CDR3 nucleotides read TGTGCCAGCAGCTTATCAGATACGCAGTATTTT. Protein: CASSLSDTQYF.

This rearrangement joins TRBV13 to TRBJ1-5, with TRBD1 matching 8 bases. The germline V gene has CDR1 PRHDT and CDR2 FYEKMQ (reference sequence). The CDR3 loop spans 14 amino acids. The V segment lost 4 bases and the J segment 7 bases; nucleotides outside the gene matches: 6. The CDR3 region has the DNA TGTGCCAGCAGCTCCCGGACAGGGCACCAGCCCCAGCATTTT. The encoded protein is CASSSRTGHQPQHF.

The chain joins TRBV6-5 to TRBJ1-1, with D hard to call. CDR1 and CDR2 from the germline V gene are MNHEY and SVGAGI. The V gene lost 6 bases and the J gene lost 1 base, with 12 bases spanning the gap. CDR3 size: 14 residues. CDR3: CASSQTVKNTEAFF. The CDR3 DNA follows: TGTGCCAGCAGCCAGACGGTTAAGAACACTGAAGCTTTCTTT.

This clone came up once. The V call is TRBV15, the J call TRBJ1-3, with 7 nucleotides matching TRBD1. J lost 1 base, V lost 1 base, and 4 bases had no gene match. The germline V gene has CDR1 LNHNV and CDR2 YYDKDF (reference sequence). This CDR3 has 16 residues. This CDR3 reads CATSRGTGGSGNTIYF. The CDR3 nucleotides read TGTGCCACCAGCAGAGGGACAGGAGGGTCTGGAAACACCATATATTTT.

J is TRBJ2-1 and V is TRBV10-3, with 8 bases aligning to TRBD1. Looked up from germline, CDR1 is ENHRY and CDR2 is SYGVKD. V gave up 2 bases and J gave up 6 bases; unmatched junction bases: 18. This CDR3 comprises 19 residues. Written as DNA, the CDR3 is TGTGCCATCAGTGAGGGGCCGCAGGGGGCGCATTTTAGTAGCAATGAGCAGTTCTTC. This gives the protein CAISEGPQGAHFSSNEQFF.

The CDR3 sequence is CASSVDGQAIDIQYF. Here the CDR3 DNA reads TGTGCCAGCAGCGTAGACGGACAGGCTATTGACATTCAGTACTTC. This chain uses TRBV9 with TRBJ2-4, with TRBD1 identical over 7 bases. CDR3 length: 15 amino acids. Germline trimming cut 0 bases from V and 8 bases from J; bases unmatched to any gene: 8. Looked up from germline, CDR1 is SGDLS and CDR2 is YYNGEE.